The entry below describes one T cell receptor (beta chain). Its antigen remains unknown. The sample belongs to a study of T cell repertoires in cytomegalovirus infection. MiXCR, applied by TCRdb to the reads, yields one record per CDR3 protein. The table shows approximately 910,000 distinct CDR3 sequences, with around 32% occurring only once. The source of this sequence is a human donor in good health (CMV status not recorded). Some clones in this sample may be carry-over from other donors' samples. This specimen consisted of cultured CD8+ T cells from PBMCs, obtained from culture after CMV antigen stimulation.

The CDR3 reads CASSLALGDYEQYF. CDR3 coding DNA: TGTGCCAGCAGCTTAGCGTTGGGGGACTACGAGCAGTACTTC. The V call is TRBV7-6, the J call TRBJ2-7; D possibly matches TRBD1 or TRBD2 (5 bases each). Germline V gives CDR1 SGHVS, CDR2 FNYEAQ. This CDR3 is 14 amino acids long. The ends were cut back, 0 bases at V and 3 bases at J, with 9 bases in the middle.